Listed below are T cell receptor beta chains from one sample, sequenced in a study of PD-L1 blockade in urothelial cancer. The data were produced by immunoSEQ multiplex PCR, yet TCRdb's version contains in-frame clones alone and is incomplete. The data contain some 110,000 clones, about 89% of them singletons. This sample comprised PBMCs, obtained around atezolizumab (anti-PD-L1) treatment. The receptors stem from a man aged 60 to 69 with urothelial cancer. Both conserved end residues are part of each CDR3. The D gene is left open where the match is weak. Clone size appears in some rows only: once, few, many, or a class for an expanded clone.

CASSQAEDTEAFF,TGCGCCAGCAGCCAAGCCGAGGACACTGAAGCTTTCTTT,.,13,TRBV4-1,TRBJ1-1,.
CASSREEASNTEAFF,TGTGCCAGCTCACGAGAGGAGGCTTCGAACACTGAAGCTTTCTTT,.,15,TRBV18,TRBJ1-1,.
CATSRARDSGRSTGELFF,TGTGCCACCAGCAGAGCAAGGGATAGCGGGAGGTCCACCGGGGAGCTGTTTTTT,once,18,TRBV15,TRBJ2-2,TRBD2
CASSGDRNRQPQHF,TGTGCCAGCAGTGGGGACAGGAACAGGCAGCCCCAGCATTTT,.,14,TRBV6-1,TRBJ1-5,TRBD1
CASSFSENQPQHF,TGCGCCAGCAGCTTTTCAGAAAATCAGCCCCAGCATTTT,.,13,TRBV5-1,TRBJ1-5,.
CASSLGLVSNQPQHF,TGTGCCAGCAGCCTAGGATTGGTTAGCAATCAGCCCCAGCATTTT,.,15,TRBV6-5,TRBJ1-5,.
CAISESGLSSYNEQFF,TGTGCCATCAGTGAAAGCGGGCTTAGCTCCTACAATGAGCAGTTCTTC,.,16,TRBV10-3,TRBJ2-1,.
CSGGIGLAGAPTQYF,TGCAGCGGTGGCATAGGACTAGCGGGAGCCCCTACGCAGTATTTT,.,15,TRBV29-1,TRBJ2-3,TRBD2
CASSFGDSGGGELFF,TGTGCCAGCAGCTTCGGGGACTCCGGAGGCGGGGAGCTGTTTTTT,.,15,TRBV11-3,TRBJ2-2,.
CASSAGQNSNQPQHF,TGTGCCAGCAGCGCGGGACAGAATAGCAATCAGCCCCAGCATTTT,.,15,TRBV5-8,TRBJ1-5,TRBD1
CASSVSGGRIYNEQFF,TGTGCCAGCAGTGTTAGCGGGGGTCGGATATACAATGAGCAGTTCTTC,.,16,TRBV6-4,TRBJ2-1,TRBD2
CASGRLAWEGGELFF,TGTGCCAGCGGCCGACTAGCGTGGGAGGGCGGGGAGCTGTTTTTT,.,15,TRBV28,TRBJ2-2,TRBD2
CASQGLIHAGELFF,TGTGCCAGCCAGGGACTGATACACGCCGGGGAGCTGTTTTTT,.,14,TRBV6-1,TRBJ2-2,.
CASSGTGTSAYEQYF,TGTGCCAGCAGCGGCACCGGGACATCTGCCTACGAGCAGTACTTC,.,15,TRBV5-4,TRBJ2-7,.
CASSQDTRSGRAGETQYF,TGCGCCAGCAGCCAAGATACGAGAAGCGGGAGGGCCGGGGAGACCCAGTACTTC,.,18,TRBV4-1,TRBJ2-5,TRBD2
CASSIMVGNTEAFF,TGTGCCAGTAGTATCATGGTCGGGAACACTGAAGCTTTCTTT,few,14,TRBV19,TRBJ1-1,.
CASSLTPGNYEQYF,TGTGCCAGCAGCTTAACGCCCGGTAATTACGAGCAGTACTTC,.,14,TRBV7-2,TRBJ2-7,.
CASSRGGVTEAFF,TGCGCCAGCAGCCGGGGAGGGGTCACTGAAGCTTTCTTT,.,13,TRBV5-1,TRBJ1-1,.
CASSFRPGGGEQYF,TGCGCCAGCAGCTTTCGGCCGGGAGGCGGGGAGCAGTACTTC,.,14,TRBV5-1,TRBJ2-7,TRBD2
CASSDQTGANSPLHF,TGCGCCAGCTCCGACCAGACAGGGGCAAATTCACCCCTCCACTTT,.,15,TRBV5-1,TRBJ1-6,TRBD1
CASSQTPEGNTIYF,TGCGCCAGCAGCCAAACACCAGAGGGTAACACCATATATTTT,.,14,TRBV4-1,TRBJ1-3,.
CASSRMDTEAFF,TGTGCCAGCAGCAGGATGGACACTGAAGCTTTCTTT,.,12,TRBV6-5,TRBJ1-1,.
CASSEWKGTGHEKLFF,TGTGCCAGCAGTGAATGGAAGGGGACAGGGCATGAAAAACTGTTTTTT,.,16,TRBV25-1,TRBJ1-4,TRBD1
CASTETGGGYTF,TGTGCCAGCACCGAGACAGGGGGCGGCTACACCTTC,.,12,TRBV6-5,TRBJ1-2,TRBD1
CASSEFGQTNEKLFF,TGTGCCAGCAGTGAATTTGGACAGACTAATGAAAAACTGTTTTTT,.,15,TRBV2,TRBJ1-4,.
CASSPESGYPNEKLFF,TGCGCCAGCAGCCCGGAGTCAGGGTATCCTAATGAAAAACTGTTTTTT,.,16,TRBV5-1,TRBJ1-4,.
CAIRKEEGFGNTIYF,TGTGCCATCAGGAAGGAGGAGGGTTTCGGAAACACCATATATTTT,.,15,TRBV10-3,TRBJ1-3,.
CASSIITSTGTEAFF,TGTGCCAGTAGTATCATAACCTCAACGGGGACTGAAGCTTTCTTT,.,15,TRBV19,TRBJ1-1,.
CASRLGGLAGFYNEQFF,TGTGCAAGTCGCTTAGGTGGGCTAGCGGGGTTTTACAATGAGCAGTTCTTC,.,17,TRBV12-2,TRBJ2-1,.
CASSYTTGGGYEQYF,TGTGCCAGCAGTTATACGACAGGGGGCGGGTACGAGCAGTACTTC,.,15,TRBV6-5,TRBJ2-7,TRBD1
CASRFSNEQFF,TGTGCCAGCAGATTTAGCAATGAGCAGTTCTTC,.,11,TRBV2,TRBJ2-1,.